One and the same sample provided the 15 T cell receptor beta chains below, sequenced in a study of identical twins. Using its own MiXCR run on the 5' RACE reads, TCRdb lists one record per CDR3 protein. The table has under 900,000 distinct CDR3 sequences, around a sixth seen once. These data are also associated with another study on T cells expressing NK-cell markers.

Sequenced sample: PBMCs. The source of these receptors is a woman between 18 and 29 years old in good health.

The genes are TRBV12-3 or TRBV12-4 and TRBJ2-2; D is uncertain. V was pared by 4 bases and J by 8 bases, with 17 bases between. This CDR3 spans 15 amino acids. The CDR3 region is CASSSRYYFNGELFF. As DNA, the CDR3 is TGTGCCAGCAGTTCCCGATACTATTTTAATGGGGAGCTGTTTTTT.

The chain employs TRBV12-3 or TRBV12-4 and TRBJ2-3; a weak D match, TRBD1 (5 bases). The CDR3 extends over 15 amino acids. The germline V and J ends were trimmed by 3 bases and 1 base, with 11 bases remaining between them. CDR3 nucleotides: TGTGCCAGCAGTTTTTACCCCAGGGGCACAGATACGCAGTATTTT. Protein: CASSFYPRGTDTQYF.

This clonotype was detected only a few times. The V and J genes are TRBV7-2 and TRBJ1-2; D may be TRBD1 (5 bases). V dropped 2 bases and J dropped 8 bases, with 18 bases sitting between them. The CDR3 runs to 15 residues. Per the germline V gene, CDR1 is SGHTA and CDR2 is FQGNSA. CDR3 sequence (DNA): TGTGCCAGCAGCTTACAACCTGGAGGGGAGTTGGGCTACACCTTC. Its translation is CASSLQPGGELGYTF.

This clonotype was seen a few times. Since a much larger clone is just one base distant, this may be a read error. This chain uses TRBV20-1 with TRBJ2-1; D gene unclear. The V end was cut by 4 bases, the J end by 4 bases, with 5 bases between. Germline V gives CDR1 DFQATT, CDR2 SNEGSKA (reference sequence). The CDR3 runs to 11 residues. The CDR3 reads CSATDYNEQFF. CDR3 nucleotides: TGCAGTGCTACGGATTACAATGAGCAGTTCTTC.

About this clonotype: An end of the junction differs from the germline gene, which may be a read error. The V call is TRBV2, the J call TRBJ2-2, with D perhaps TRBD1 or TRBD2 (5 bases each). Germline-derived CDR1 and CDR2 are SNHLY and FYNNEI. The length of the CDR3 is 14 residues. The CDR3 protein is CATTGTAKTGELFF. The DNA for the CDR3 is TGTGCCACCACCGGGACGGCGAAGACCGGGGAGCTGTTTTTT.

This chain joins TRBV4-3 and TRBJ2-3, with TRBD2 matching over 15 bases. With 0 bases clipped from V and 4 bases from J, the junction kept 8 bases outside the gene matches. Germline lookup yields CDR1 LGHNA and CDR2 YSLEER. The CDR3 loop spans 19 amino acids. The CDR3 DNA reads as TGCGCCAGCAGCCAAGATCTGGGGACTAGCGGGAGGTCAGCAGATACGCAGTATTTT. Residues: CASSQDLGTSGRSADTQYF.

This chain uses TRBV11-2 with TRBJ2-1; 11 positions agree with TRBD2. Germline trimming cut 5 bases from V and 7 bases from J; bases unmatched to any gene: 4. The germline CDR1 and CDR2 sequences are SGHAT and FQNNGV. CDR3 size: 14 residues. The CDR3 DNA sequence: TGTGCCAGCAGCGGGACTAGCGGCCTGAATGAGCAGTTCTTC. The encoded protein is CASSGTSGLNEQFF.

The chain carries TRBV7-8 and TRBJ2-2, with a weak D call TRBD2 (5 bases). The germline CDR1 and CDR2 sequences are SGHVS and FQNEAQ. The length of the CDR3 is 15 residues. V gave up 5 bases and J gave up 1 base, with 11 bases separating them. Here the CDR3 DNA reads TGTGCCAGCAGCGAGCAGAGGGTGAACACCGGGGAGCTGTTTTTT. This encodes CASSEQRVNTGELFF. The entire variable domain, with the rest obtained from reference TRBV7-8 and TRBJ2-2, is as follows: GAGVSQSPRYKVAKRGQDVALRCDPISGHVSLFWYQQALGQGPEFLTYFQNEAQLDKSGLPSDRFFAERPEGSVSTLKIQRTQQEDSAVYLCASSEQRVNTGELFFGEGSRLTVL.

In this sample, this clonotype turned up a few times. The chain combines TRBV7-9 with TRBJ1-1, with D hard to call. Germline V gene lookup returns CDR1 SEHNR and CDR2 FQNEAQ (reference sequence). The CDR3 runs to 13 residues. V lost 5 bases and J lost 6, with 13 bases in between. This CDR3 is CASSMLVEAEAFF. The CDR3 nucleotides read TGTGCCAGCAGCATGCTCGTTGAGGCTGAAGCTTTCTTT.

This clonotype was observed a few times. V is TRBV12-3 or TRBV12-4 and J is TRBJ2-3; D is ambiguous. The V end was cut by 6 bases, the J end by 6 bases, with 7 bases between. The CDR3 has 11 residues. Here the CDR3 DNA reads TGTGCCAGCAGCAATTTGGATACGCAGTATTTT. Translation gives CASSNLDTQYF.

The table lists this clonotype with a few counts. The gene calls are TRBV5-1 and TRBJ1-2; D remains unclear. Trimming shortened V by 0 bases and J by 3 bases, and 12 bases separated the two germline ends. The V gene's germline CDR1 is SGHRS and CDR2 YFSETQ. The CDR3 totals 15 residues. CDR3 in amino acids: CASSLEWQTYYGYTF. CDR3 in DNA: TGCGCCAGCAGCTTGGAATGGCAGACCTACTATGGCTACACCTTC.

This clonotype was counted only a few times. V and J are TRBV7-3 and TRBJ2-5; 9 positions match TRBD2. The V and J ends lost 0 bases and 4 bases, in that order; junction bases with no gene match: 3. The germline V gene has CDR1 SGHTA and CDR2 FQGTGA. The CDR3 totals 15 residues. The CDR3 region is CASSLTSTSGETQYF. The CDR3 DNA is TGTGCCAGCAGCTTAACCTCGACTAGCGGAGAGACCCAGTACTTC.

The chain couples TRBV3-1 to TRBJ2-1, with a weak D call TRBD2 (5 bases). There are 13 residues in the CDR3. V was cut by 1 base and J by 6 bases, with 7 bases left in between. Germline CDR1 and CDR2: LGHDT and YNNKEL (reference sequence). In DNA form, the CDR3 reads TGTGCCAGCAGCCAAGTCGGGGTCAATGAGCAGTTCTTC. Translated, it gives CASSQVGVNEQFF.

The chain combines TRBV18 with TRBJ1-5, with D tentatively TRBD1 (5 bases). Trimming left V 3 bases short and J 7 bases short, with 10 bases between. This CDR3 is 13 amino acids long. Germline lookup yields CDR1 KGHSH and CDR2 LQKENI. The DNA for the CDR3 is TGTGCCAGCTCACCGGGGCGAAGCCAGCCCCAGCATTTT. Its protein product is CASSPGRSQPQHF.

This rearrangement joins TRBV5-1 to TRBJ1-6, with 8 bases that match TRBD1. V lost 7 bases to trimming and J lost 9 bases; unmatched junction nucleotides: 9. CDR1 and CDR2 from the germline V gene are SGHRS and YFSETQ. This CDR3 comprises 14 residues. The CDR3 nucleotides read TGCGCCAGCTCTAGCAGGGGGCAAGGTTCACCCCTCCACTTT. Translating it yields CASSSRGQGSPLHF.